This T cell receptor beta chain was documented in a study of blood T cells in healthy people across ages. Across the study: Per every two T cells, about one barcoded beta molecule was captured by template switching. Overall study findings and caveats: There was no known CMV status for donors, so expanded clonotype changes were possibly confounded.

Together with a sample-barcoded 5' primer, a J-beta primer mix was included in a second PCR lasting about 7 to 11 cycles. TCRdb re-derived calls from the 5' RACE reads in MiXCR, one entry per CDR3 protein. The table records over 1,500,000 distinct CDR3 sequences, 30% to 40% of them present only once. V was shortened by 0 bases and J by 0 bases, with 11 bases between the two germline ends. CDR3 size: 16 residues. CDR1 is SGHRS, CDR2 YFSETQ, per germline. Comments on this clonotype: No antigen is known for it.

Sequencing was done on a sample of blood. This rearrangement joins TRBV5-1 to TRBJ2-3, with D hard to call. The TCR was taken from a human donor in good health. CDR3 coding DNA: TGCGCCAGCAGCTTGGAGGGCAGCTCTAGCACAGATACGCAGTATTTT. It translates to CASSLEGSSSTDTQYF.